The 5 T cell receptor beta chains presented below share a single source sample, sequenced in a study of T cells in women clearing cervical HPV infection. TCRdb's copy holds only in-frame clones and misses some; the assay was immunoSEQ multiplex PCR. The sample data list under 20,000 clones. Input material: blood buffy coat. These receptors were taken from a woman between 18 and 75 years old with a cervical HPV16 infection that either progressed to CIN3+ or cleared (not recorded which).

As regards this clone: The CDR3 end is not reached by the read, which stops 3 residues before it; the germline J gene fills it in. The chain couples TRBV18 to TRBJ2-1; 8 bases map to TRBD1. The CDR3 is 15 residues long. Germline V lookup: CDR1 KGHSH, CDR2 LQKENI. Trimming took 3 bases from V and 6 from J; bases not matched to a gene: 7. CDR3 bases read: TGTGCCAGCTCACCGCTCCAGGGGGCGCTCAATGAG. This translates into CASSPLQGALNE. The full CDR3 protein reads CASSPLQGALNEQFF. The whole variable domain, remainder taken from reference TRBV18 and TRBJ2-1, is NAGVMQNPRHLVRRRGQEARLRCSPMKGHSHVYWYRQLPEEGLKFMVYLQKENIIDESGMPKERFSAEFPKEGPSILRIQQVVRGDSAAYFCASSPLQGALNEQFFGPGTRLTVL.

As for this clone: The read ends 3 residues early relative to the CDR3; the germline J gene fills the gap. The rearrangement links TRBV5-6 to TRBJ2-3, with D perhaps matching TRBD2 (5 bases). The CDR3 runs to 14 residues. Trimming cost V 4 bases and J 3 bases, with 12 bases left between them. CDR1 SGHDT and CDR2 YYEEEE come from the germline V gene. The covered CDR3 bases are TGTGCCAGCAGCCCAGGACCGGGGACAGATACG. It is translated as CASSPGPGTDT. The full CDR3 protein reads CASSPGPGTDTQYF.

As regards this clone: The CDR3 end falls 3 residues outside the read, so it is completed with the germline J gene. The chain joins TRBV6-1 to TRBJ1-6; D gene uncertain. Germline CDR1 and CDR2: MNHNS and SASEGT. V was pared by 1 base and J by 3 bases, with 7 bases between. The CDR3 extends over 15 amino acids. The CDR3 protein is CASSEGPFYNSPLHF. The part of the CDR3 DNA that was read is TGTGCCAGCAGTGAAGGTCCGTTCTATAATTCACCC.

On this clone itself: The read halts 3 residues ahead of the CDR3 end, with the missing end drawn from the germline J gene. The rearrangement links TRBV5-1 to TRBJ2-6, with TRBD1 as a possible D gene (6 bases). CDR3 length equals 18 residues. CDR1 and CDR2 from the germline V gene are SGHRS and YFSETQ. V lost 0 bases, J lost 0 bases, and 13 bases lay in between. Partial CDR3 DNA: TGCGCCAGCAGCTTGGGCGTGACAGGAGCCTCTGGGGCCAACGTC. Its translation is CASSLGVTGASGANV. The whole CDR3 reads CASSLGVTGASGANVLTF.

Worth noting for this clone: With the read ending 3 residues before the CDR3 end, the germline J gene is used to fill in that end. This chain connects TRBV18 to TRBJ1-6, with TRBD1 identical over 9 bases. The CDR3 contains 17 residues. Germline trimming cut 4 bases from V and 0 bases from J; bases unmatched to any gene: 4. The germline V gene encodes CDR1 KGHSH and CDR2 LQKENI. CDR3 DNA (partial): TGTGCCAGCTCACGTAACAGGGGGCCCTCCTATAATTCACCC. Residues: CASSRNRGPSYNSP. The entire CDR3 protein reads CASSRNRGPSYNSPLHF.